The 2 T cell receptor beta chains reported below all come from one sample, sequenced in a study of cytomegalovirus exposure and HLA in healthy donors. The PCR was carried out with 60 Vbeta primers and 13 Jbeta primers. Sequenced by immunoSEQ multiplex PCR; TCRdb stores in-frame clones only, minus some. The table records roughly 69,000 clones, around 73% of them present only once. The specimen sequenced was PBMCs. The receptors shown here come from a middle-aged man in good health and CMV-seronegative.

The J gene is TRBJ2-7, the V gene TRBV5-1, with D possibly matching TRBD1 (6 bases). The CDR3 sequence is 13 residues long. The V end lost 4 bases, the J end lost 4 bases, and 12 bases lay between the germline ends. Germline lookup yields CDR1 SGHRS and CDR2 YFSETQ. The CDR3 nucleotides are TGCGCCAGCAGCACGACAGGAATTTACGAGCAGTACTTC. Translation: CASSTTGIYEQYF. The full variable domain, rest sourced from reference TRBV5-1 and TRBJ2-7, is KAGVTQTPRYLIKTRGQQVTLSCSPISGHRSVSWYQQTPGQGLQFLFEYFSETQRNKGNFPGRFSGRQFSNSRSEMNVSTLELGDSALYLCASSTTGIYEQYFGPGTRLTVT.

A few counts support this clone. The chain links TRBV5-1 to TRBJ2-7; TRBD1 matches 8 bases. CDR3 length: 14 residues. CDR1 SGHRS and CDR2 YFSETQ come from the germline V gene. V shed 2 bases, J shed 5 bases, and the junction held 6 bases outside the gene matches. This chain's CDR3 is CASSFKPGGDEQYF. The DNA of the CDR3 is TGCGCCAGCAGCTTCAAGCCAGGGGGCGACGAGCAGTACTTC.